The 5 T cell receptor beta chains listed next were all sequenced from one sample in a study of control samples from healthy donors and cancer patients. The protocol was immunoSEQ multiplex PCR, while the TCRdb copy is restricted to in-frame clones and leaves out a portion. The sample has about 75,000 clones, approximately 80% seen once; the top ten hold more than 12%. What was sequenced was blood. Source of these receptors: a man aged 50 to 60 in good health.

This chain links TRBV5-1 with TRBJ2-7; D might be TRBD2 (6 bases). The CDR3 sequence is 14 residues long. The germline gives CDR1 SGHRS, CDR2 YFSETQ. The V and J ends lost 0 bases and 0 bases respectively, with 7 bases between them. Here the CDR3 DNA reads TGCGCCAGCAGCTTGGCGGGAGACTCCTACGAGCAGTACTTC. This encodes CASSLAGDSYEQYF.

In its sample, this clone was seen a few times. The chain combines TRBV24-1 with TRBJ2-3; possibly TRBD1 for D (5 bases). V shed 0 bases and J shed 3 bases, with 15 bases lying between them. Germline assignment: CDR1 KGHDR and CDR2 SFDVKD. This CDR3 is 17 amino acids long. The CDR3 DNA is TGTGCCACCAGTGATTTGACAGGCGTAGGGGAAACAGATACGCAGTATTTT. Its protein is CATSDLTGVGETDTQYF.

CDR3 in DNA: TGTGCCAGCAGTTTAACCTCGGTTGCGGGAAACACCATATATTTT. It encodes CASSLTSVAGNTIYF. The chain carries TRBV6-5 and TRBJ1-3; D remains unclear. Trimming stripped 4 bases from V and 4 bases from J, with 14 bases between. CDR3 size: 15 residues. CDR1 is MNHEY, CDR2 SVGAGI, per germline.

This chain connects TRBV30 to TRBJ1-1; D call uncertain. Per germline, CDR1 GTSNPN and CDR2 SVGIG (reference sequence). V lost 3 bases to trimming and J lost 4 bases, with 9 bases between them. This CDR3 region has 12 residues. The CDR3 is CAWSNSGTEAFF. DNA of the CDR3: TGTGCCTGGAGCAACTCGGGCACTGAAGCTTTCTTT.

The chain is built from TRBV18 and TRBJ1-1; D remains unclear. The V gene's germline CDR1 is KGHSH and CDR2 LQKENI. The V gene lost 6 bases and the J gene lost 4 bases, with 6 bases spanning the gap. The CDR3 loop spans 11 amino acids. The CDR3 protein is CASSRATEAFF. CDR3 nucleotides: TGTGCCAGCTCCCGGGCCACTGAAGCTTTCTTT.